This TCR beta chain was observed in a study of cytomegalovirus exposure and HLA in healthy donors. This clone was seen a few times. Germline CDR1 LGHNA, CDR2 YSLEER. Trimming cost V 0 bases and J 5 bases, with 10 bases left between them. This CDR3 region has 14 residues. Primers: 60 Vbeta forward and 13 Jbeta reverse. Assay used: immunoSEQ multiplex PCR; TCRdb lists only in-frame clones, some missing. The sample records 180,000 or so clones, more than 75% being singletons. Sequenced: PBMCs. The rearrangement uses TRBV4-3 and TRBJ2-5; D may be TRBD1 (6 bases). The sequence was obtained from a man aged 40-49 years in good health and CMV-seronegative. CDR3 region: CASSQDWTVETQYF. CDR3 coding DNA: TGCGCCAGCAGCCAAGATTGGACAGTTGAGACCCAGTACTTC.